What follows is one TCR beta chain and its context. Its antigen is not identified. Amplification used 60 Vbeta primers and 13 Jbeta primers. The method was immunoSEQ multiplex PCR; TCRdb's version includes in-frame clones alone and lacks a portion of them. The table includes some 140,000 clones, less than 80% detected once. These data are taken from a study of cytomegalovirus exposure and HLA in healthy donors. Study-level background: In an earlier analysis, 95 million to 130 million unique TCR beta sequences were found from some 200 million T cells.

Study-level points and caveats: Previous analysis showed most TCR beta V segments were productive about 87% or about 30% of the time. Altogether, 150 or so TCR beta chains were recorded as cytomegalovirus-associated.

The sample comprised PBMCs. This sequence originates from a man in his forties or fifties in good health and CMV-seropositive.

The CDR3 is CAWSGDRKLFF. The CDR3 DNA reads TGTGCCTGGAGTGGGGACAGAAAACTGTTTTTT. V gene TRBV30 combines with J gene TRBJ1-4; 7 bases agree with TRBD1. CDR1 and CDR2 from the germline V gene are GTSNPN and SVGIG (reference sequence). CDR3 length: 11 residues. The ends lost 1 base at V and 10 bases at J; junction bases unmatched: 0.